The 21 T cell receptor beta chains below were found in one sample sequenced in a study of blood T cell repertoires in COVID-19. Using immunoSEQ multiplex PCR, the repertoire was profiled, and TCRdb retains in-frame clones only, with some absent. The sample carries around 310,000 clones, 90% recorded once. Sequences were obtained from peripheral blood. These receptors were collected from a woman in her twenties or thirties with COVID-19, enrolled during active disease.

This chain uses TRBV4-1 with TRBJ2-2; 10 bases agree with TRBD2. CDR3 size: 15 residues. From germline, CDR1 is MGHRA and CDR2 YSYEKL. V lost 6 bases, J lost 7 bases, and 8 bases stayed unmatched. Here the CDR3 DNA reads TGCGCCAGCAGACCTAGCGGGAGTAGCGGCGGGGAGCTGTTTTTT. As protein: CASRPSGSSGGELFF.

The chain uses TRBV4-1 and TRBJ1-1; tentatively, D is TRBD1 (5 bases). Trimming cost V 8 bases and J 4 bases, with 14 bases left between them. This CDR3 contains 13 residues. Germline V CDR1 and CDR2: MGHRA, YSYEKL. DNA of the CDR3: TGCGCCAGCGCATTCGGGGGGGGCACTGAAGCTTTCTTT. It specifies CASAFGGGTEAFF.

This chain links TRBV5-8 with TRBJ2-7, with D possibly matching TRBD2 (6 bases). Germline V gene data show CDR1 as SGHTS and CDR2 as YDEGEE. V lost 7 bases and J lost 2, with 13 bases in between. This CDR3 is 13 amino acids long. The CDR3 sequence is CASDRGRTYEQYF. As DNA, the CDR3 is TGTGCCAGCGATCGGGGGAGAACCTACGAGCAGTACTTC. The full variable domain, completed using reference TRBV5-8 and TRBJ2-7, is EAGVTQSPTHLIKTRGQQATLRCSPISGHTSVYWYQQALGLGLQFLLWYDEGEERNRGNFPPRFSGRQFPNYSSELNVNALELEDSALYLCASDRGRTYEQYFGPGTRLTVT.

The chain carries TRBV27 and TRBJ2-2, with 8 bases aligning to TRBD1. After removal of 6 bases from V and 7 bases from J, the junction contained 7 bases not matched to a gene. Germline CDR1 and CDR2: MNHEY and SMNVEV (reference sequence). The CDR3 length is 14 residues. The CDR3 here is CASSQTQGGGELFF. The CDR3 bases are TGTGCCAGCAGCCAAACACAGGGGGGCGGGGAGCTGTTTTTT.

The J gene is TRBJ1-6, the V gene TRBV30; perhaps TRBD1 as D (6 bases). The V gene lost 3 bases and the J gene lost 7 bases, with 13 bases spanning the gap. The germline V gene encodes CDR1 GTSNPN and CDR2 SVGIG (reference sequence). This CDR3 spans 14 amino acids. The CDR3 protein is CAWSPFTGNSPLHF. The CDR3 nucleotides read TGTGCCTGGAGCCCATTTACAGGGAATTCACCCCTCCACTTT.

The gene calls are TRBV5-3 and TRBJ2-1; TRBD2 aligns across 16 bases. TRBV5-3 is an open reading frame whose function is uncertain. J was trimmed by 0 bases and V by 0 bases; bases with no gene match: 3. The CDR3 sequence is 19 residues long. CDR3 nucleotides: TGTGCCAGAAGCTTGGTGGGACTAGCGGGAGGGCTCTCCTACAATGAGCAGTTCTTC. Protein: CARSLVGLAGGLSYNEQFF.

This chain joins TRBV18 and TRBJ2-2, with D possibly matching TRBD2 (6 bases). The CDR3 contains 14 residues. Germline V lookup: CDR1 KGHSH, CDR2 LQKENI. Trimming removed 5 bases at V and 5 bases at J, with 12 bases between. CDR3 sequence: CASSEASATGELFF. The CDR3 DNA is TGTGCCAGCTCAGAGGCTAGCGCTACCGGGGAGCTGTTTTTT.

The CDR3 region has the DNA TGTGCCAGCAGCGTAGAGGCGACAGCACGATGGACCTCTGGAAACACCATATATTTT. Translating it yields CASSVEATARWTSGNTIYF. The chain links TRBV9 to TRBJ1-3, with D possibly being TRBD1 (5 bases). This CDR3 contains 19 residues. Per the germline V gene, CDR1 is SGDLS and CDR2 is YYNGEE. Trimming pared 0 bases from V and 0 bases from J, leaving 19 bases between.

The chain carries TRBV19 and TRBJ1-1; D is ambiguous. V lost 6 bases to trimming and J lost 7 bases, with 9 bases between them. The CDR3 consists of 11 residues. Germline CDR1 reads LNHDA; CDR2 reads SQIVND (reference sequence). Here the CDR3 reads CASRVVDEAFF. In DNA, the CDR3 is TGTGCCAGTAGAGTGGTAGATGAAGCTTTCTTT.

The genes are TRBV5-6 and TRBJ2-3; 7 bases match TRBD2. The CDR3 runs 16 residues. Germline V gene sequence: CDR1 SGHDT, CDR2 YYEEEE. The V gene end was trimmed by 1 base and the J gene end by 1 base; junction bases not matched to a gene: 6. CDR3 in DNA: TGTGCCAGCAGCTTGTACGCTAGCGGACGCACAGATACGCAGTATTTT. Translated, it gives CASSLYASGRTDTQYF.

The V and J genes are TRBV10-3 and TRBJ1-4, with TRBD1 matching 10 bases. Per germline, CDR1 ENHRY and CDR2 SYGVKD. There are 16 residues in the CDR3. V gave up 6 bases and J gave up 4 bases; unmatched junction bases: 8. The CDR3 protein is CAISTGTGVNNEKLFF. The CDR3 nucleotides are TGTGCCATCAGCACCGGGACAGGGGTCAATAATGAAAAACTGTTTTTT.

The V gene is TRBV3-1 (or the pseudogene TRBV3-2), the J gene TRBJ2-1; 8 nucleotides agree with TRBD2. Germline-derived CDR1 and CDR2 are LGHDT and YNNKEL (reference sequence). V lost 0 bases, J lost 14 bases, and 9 bases stayed unmatched. The CDR3 spans 14 residues. The CDR3 DNA reads TGTGCCAGCAGCCAAGAGGCCGCGGGGACTAGGAAGTTCTTC. It is translated as CASSQEAAGTRKFF.

V and J are TRBV18 and TRBJ1-2; TRBD1 is a possible D gene (5 bases). Between the trimmed V and J ends, which lost 8 bases and 4 bases, there was a span of 11 bases. This CDR3 comprises 12 residues. CDR1 is KGHSH and CDR2 is LQKENI in the germline V gene. CDR3 in DNA: TGTGCCAGCGCGGGACGGGTCTATGGCTACACCTTC. Encoded protein: CASAGRVYGYTF. Full variable domain (outside the CDR3, taken from reference TRBV18 and TRBJ1-2): NAGVMQNPRHLVRRRGQEARLRCSPMKGHSHVYWYRQLPEEGLKFMVYLQKENIIDESGMPKERFSAEFPKEGPSILRIQQVVRGDSAAYFCASAGRVYGYTFGSGTRLTVV.

This rearrangement joins TRBV18 to TRBJ2-4; 8 bases map to TRBD2. From germline, CDR1 is KGHSH and CDR2 LQKENI. CDR3 length: 12 amino acids. Unmatched junction bases numbered 0, after V lost 3 bases and J lost 8 bases. The CDR3 loop is CASSPGGDIQYF. For the CDR3, the DNA is TGTGCCAGCTCACCCGGGGGGGACATTCAGTACTTC. The whole variable domain, remainder taken from reference TRBV18 and TRBJ2-4, is NAGVMQNPRHLVRRRGQEARLRCSPMKGHSHVYWYRQLPEEGLKFMVYLQKENIIDESGMPKERFSAEFPKEGPSILRIQQVVRGDSAAYFCASSPGGDIQYFGAGTRLSVL.

The J gene is TRBJ1-2, the V gene TRBV10-3, with TRBD1 identical over 8 bases. With 3 bases clipped from V and 3 bases from J, the junction kept 3 bases outside the gene matches. The CDR3 runs 14 residues. The germline gives CDR1 ENHRY, CDR2 SYGVKD. CDR3 in DNA: TGTGCCATCAGTGACAGGGGGCCTGACTATGGCTACACCTTC. Amino acids: CAISDRGPDYGYTF.

The V call is TRBV28, the J call TRBJ1-2, with 10 positions matching TRBD1. The germline V gene encodes CDR1 MDHEN and CDR2 SYDVKM. CDR3 length equals 12 residues. V gave up 5 bases and J gave up 7 bases; unmatched junction bases: 1. The DNA of the CDR3 is TGTGCCAGCAGTGACAGGGGGCTTGGCTACACCTTC. This translates into CASSDRGLGYTF.

The V and J genes are TRBV9 and TRBJ1-1, with D uncertain. Germline V CDR1 and CDR2: SGDLS, YYNGEE. The CDR3 extends over 14 amino acids. Trimming removed 0 bases at V and 2 bases at J, with 8 bases between. The CDR3 sequence is CASSVAPSNTEAFF. CDR3 DNA sequence: TGTGCCAGCAGCGTAGCCCCCAGTAACACTGAAGCTTTCTTT.

The CDR3 loop is CASSLSTETQYF. In DNA, the CDR3 is TGTGCCAGCAGCCTATCTACAGAGACCCAGTACTTC. This rearrangement joins TRBV11-3 to TRBJ2-5; no clear D. V lost 5 bases, J lost 4 bases, and 8 bases lay in between. Germline lookup yields CDR1 SGHNT and CDR2 YENEEA. This CDR3 has 12 amino acids.

The rearrangement uses TRBV27 and TRBJ1-6; TRBD1 matches 8 bases. The CDR3 has 15 amino acids. Per germline, CDR1 MNHEY and CDR2 SMNVEV (reference sequence). V lost 5 bases to trimming and J lost 5 bases; unmatched junction nucleotides: 5. The CDR3 DNA follows: TGTGCCAGCAGTAGGACAGGGCTTAATAATTCACCCCTCCACTTT. Translation gives CASSRTGLNNSPLHF.

The chain joins TRBV6-5 to TRBJ1-5; D not certain. The ends were cut back, 2 bases at V and 6 bases at J, with 14 bases in the middle. This CDR3 contains 15 residues. Germline lookup yields CDR1 MNHEY and CDR2 SVGAGI. In DNA, the CDR3 is TGTGCCAGCAGTTACGGGCAGGCTGCCGGTCAGCCCCAGCATTTT. Residues: CASSYGQAAGQPQHF.

This sequence joins TRBV24-1 and TRBJ2-3, with 9 nucleotides matching TRBD1. This CDR3 spans 16 amino acids. The V and J ends lost 2 bases and 5 bases, in that order; junction bases with no gene match: 7. Germline-derived CDR1 and CDR2 are KGHDR and SFDVKD. In DNA, the CDR3 is TGTGCCACCAGTGATTCTCGGACAGGGGTAGGAGATACGCAGTATTTT. This translates into CATSDSRTGVGDTQYF.